The rows below give T cell receptor beta chains drawn from one sample of a study of metastatic and nonmetastatic thyroid tumors. With MiXCR, TCRdb called clones anew from the PCR reads. The sample carries fewer than 35,000 clones, over 15% recorded once. Sequencing was carried out using blood. Source of these receptors: a female donor with papillary thyroid cancer or a benign thyroid nodule (not recorded which). Some clones in this sample may be carry-over from other donors' samples. The CDR3 runs from the conserved cysteine through the conserved F or W. A D gene is named only where the DNA matches it firmly. Clone size is stated in some rows and not others, as once, few, many or a class when expanded.

cdr3_aa	cdr3_nt	cdr3_length	clone_size	v_call	d_call	j_call
CASSLGGDSLGGGGAERYEQYF	TGTGCCAGCAGCTTGGGTGGGGACTCCCTCGGAGGCGGGGGGGCCGAACGGTACGAGCAGTACTTC	22	-	TRBV5-4	TRBD2	TRBJ2-7
CASSQPGTDYEQYF	TGTGCCAGCAGCCAGCCCGGGACGGACTACGAGCAGTACTTC	14	many	TRBV11-3	-	TRBJ2-7
CASSQDTGRESYGYTF	TGCGCCAGCAGCCAAGATACGGGGCGAGAGTCCTATGGCTACACCTTC	16	many	TRBV4-1	-	TRBJ1-2
CASSNNPGQGETQYF	TGTGCCAGCAGTAACAATCCGGGACAGGGAGAGACCCAGTACTTC	15	many	TRBV6-1	TRBD1	TRBJ2-5
CASAGGPVNTEAFF	TGTGCCAGCGCCGGGGGACCGGTGAACACTGAAGCTTTCTTT	14	many	TRBV7-6	-	TRBJ1-1
CASSPGHLGYEQYF	TGTGCCAGCAGCCCGGGACATCTCGGCTACGAGCAGTACTTC	14	-	TRBV11-2	-	TRBJ2-7
CASSSRAGTSGTYTQYF	TGTGCCAGCAGCAGTCGGGCTGGGACTAGCGGCACCTATACGCAGTATTTT	17	-	TRBV5-1	TRBD2	TRBJ2-3
CASSQGTSSAEQYF	TGTGCCAGCAGCCAGGGGACTAGCAGCGCCGAGCAGTACTTC	14	-	TRBV11-2	TRBD2	TRBJ2-7
CASSLHANYGYTF	TGTGCCAGCAGCCTACACGCTAACTATGGCTACACCTTC	13	medium-sized	TRBV12-3/TRBV12-4	-	TRBJ1-2
CAISDLGQADEQYF	TGTGCCATCAGTGACTTGGGACAGGCGGACGAGCAGTACTTC	14	many	TRBV10-3	TRBD1	TRBJ2-7
CASSPRAGDYNNEQFF	TGTGCCAGCTCACCTCGGGCAGGCGACTATAACAATGAGCAGTTCTTC	16	-	TRBV18	-	TRBJ2-1
CATSGQPHQPQHF	TGTGCCACCAGCGGACAGCCTCATCAGCCCCAGCATTTT	13	many	TRBV15	-	TRBJ1-5
CASSLTVNTEAFF	TGTGCCAGCAGTTTGACAGTGAACACTGAGGCTTTCTTT	13	-	TRBV7-3	-	TRBJ1-1
CATSGSVERNTLELFF	TGTGCCACCAGTGGAAGCGTGGAGCGGAACACCTTGGAGCTGTTTTTT	16	few	TRBV24-1	-	TRBJ2-2
CASIPGSDYGYTF	TGTGCCAGCATTCCGGGTTCCGACTATGGCTACACCTTC	13	few	TRBV6-1	-	TRBJ1-2
CASSQESGRESQFF	TGTGCCAGCAGCCAAGAGTCGGGGCGGGAGTCACAGTTCTTC	14	-	TRBV4-2	TRBD2	TRBJ2-1
CASRDLANSGANVLTF	TGTGCCAGCAGGGACCTTGCGAACTCTGGGGCCAACGTCCTGACTTTC	16	medium-sized	TRBV6-1	-	TRBJ2-6
CASSPRYEGGYTF	TGTGCCAGCAGCCCAAGGTACGAAGGAGGCTACACCTTC	13	many	TRBV7-9	-	TRBJ1-2
CASSSMNTEAFF	TGTGCCAGCAGCTCCATGAACACTGAAGCTTTCTTT	12	many	TRBV11-2	-	TRBJ1-1
CASSPLTTLGGGYGYTF	TGCGCCAGCAGCCCGCTTACTACATTGGGCGGCGGCTATGGCTACACCTTC	17	few	TRBV5-1	-	TRBJ1-2